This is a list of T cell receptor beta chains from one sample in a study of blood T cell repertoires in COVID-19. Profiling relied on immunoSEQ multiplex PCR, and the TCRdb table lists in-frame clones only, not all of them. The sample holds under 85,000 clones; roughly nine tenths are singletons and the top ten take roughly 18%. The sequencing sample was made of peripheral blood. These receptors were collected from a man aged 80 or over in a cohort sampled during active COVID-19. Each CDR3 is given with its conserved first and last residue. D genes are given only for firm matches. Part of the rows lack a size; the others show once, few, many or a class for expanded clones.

CASSPPGVGYEQYF | TGTGCCAGCTCACCACCCGGGGTGGGCTACGAGCAGTACTTC | . | TRBJ2-7 | . | TRBV18
CATSRTGGAEAFF | TGTGCCACCAGCCGAACAGGGGGGGCTGAAGCTTTCTTT | TRBD1 | TRBJ1-1 | few | TRBV24-1
CASSQDPRLAGGYEQYF | TGTGCCAGCAGCCAAGATCCAAGGCTAGCGGGGGGTTACGAGCAGTACTTC | TRBD2 | TRBJ2-7 | . | TRBV3-1/TRBV3-2
CASSQEGTVYGYTF | TGCGCCAGCAGCCAAGAGGGGACAGTCTATGGCTACACCTTC | TRBD1 | TRBJ1-2 | . | TRBV4-1
CATSDLRVNRGSNQPQHF | TGTGCCACCAGTGATTTGCGGGTCAACAGGGGGTCCAATCAGCCCCAGCATTTT | TRBD1 | TRBJ1-5 | . | TRBV24-1
CASSLQDRGTQYF | TGTGCCAGCAGCTTACAAGACAGGGGAACGCAGTATTTT | TRBD1 | TRBJ2-3 | . | TRBV7-2
CASSPWGTGGYNEQFF | TGTGCCAGCAGCCCATGGGGGACAGGGGGATACAATGAGCAGTTCTTC | TRBD1 | TRBJ2-1 | few | TRBV9
CASSPLNNEQFF | TGTGCCAGCAGCCCACTGAACAATGAGCAGTTCTTC | . | TRBJ2-1 | . | TRBV5-6
CASSYGQVGDCNNQPQHF | TGTGCCAGCAGTTACGGACAGGTGGGAGACTGTAACAATCAGCCCCAGCATTTT | TRBD1 | TRBJ1-5 | . | TRBV6-7
CASSQVFVRYSPYEQYF | TGCGCCAGCAGCCAAGTATTCGTCCGCTACAGCCCCTACGAGCAGTACTTC | . | TRBJ2-7 | . | TRBV4-1
CASSWDRAEAFF | TGTGCCAGCAGCTGGGACAGGGCTGAGGCTTTCTTT | TRBD1 | TRBJ1-1 | . | TRBV11-2
CASSDGGGDTQYF | TGTGCCAGCAGTGACGGGGGGGGTGATACGCAGTATTTT | TRBD2 | TRBJ2-3 | . | TRBV6-4
CASSPGGGETQYF | TGCGCCAGCAGCCCCGGTGGGGGGGAGACCCAGTACTTC | . | TRBJ2-5 | . | TRBV5-1
CASSPASGYQETQYF | TGTGCCAGCAGCCCAGCTAGCGGGTACCAAGAGACCCAGTACTTC | TRBD2 | TRBJ2-5 | . | TRBV11-3
CASRPGQGFNQPQHF | TGTGCCAGCAGGCCGGGACAGGGGTTCAATCAGCCCCAGCATTTT | TRBD1 | TRBJ1-5 | once | TRBV6-5
CASSKAGTGSPGTEAFF | TGTGCCAGCAGCAAAGCCGGGACAGGGTCCCCGGGAACTGAAGCTTTCTTT | TRBD1 | TRBJ1-1 | . | TRBV28
CASSPGTGNYEKLFF | TGTGCCAGCTCACCTGGGACAGGGAATTATGAAAAACTGTTTTTT | TRBD1 | TRBJ1-4 | . | TRBV18
CASSLEQGTDTQYF | TGCGCCAGCAGCTTGGAGCAGGGTACCGATACGCAGTATTTT | . | TRBJ2-3 | . | TRBV5-1
CASSLQKYGNTIYF | TGTGCCAGCAGTTTACAGAAGTATGGAAACACCATATATTTT | . | TRBJ1-3 | . | TRBV27
CASSRPGMNTEAFF | TGTGCCAGCAGTCGGCCAGGGATGAACACTGAAGCTTTCTTT | . | TRBJ1-1 | few | TRBV27
CASRSRGDEQFF | TGCGCCAGCAGGAGCAGGGGGGATGAGCAGTTCTTC | . | TRBJ2-1 | . | TRBV4-1
CASSLYPSGQFF | TGTGCCAGCAGTCTATACCCGAGCGGGCAGTTCTTC | . | TRBJ2-1 | . | TRBV7-2